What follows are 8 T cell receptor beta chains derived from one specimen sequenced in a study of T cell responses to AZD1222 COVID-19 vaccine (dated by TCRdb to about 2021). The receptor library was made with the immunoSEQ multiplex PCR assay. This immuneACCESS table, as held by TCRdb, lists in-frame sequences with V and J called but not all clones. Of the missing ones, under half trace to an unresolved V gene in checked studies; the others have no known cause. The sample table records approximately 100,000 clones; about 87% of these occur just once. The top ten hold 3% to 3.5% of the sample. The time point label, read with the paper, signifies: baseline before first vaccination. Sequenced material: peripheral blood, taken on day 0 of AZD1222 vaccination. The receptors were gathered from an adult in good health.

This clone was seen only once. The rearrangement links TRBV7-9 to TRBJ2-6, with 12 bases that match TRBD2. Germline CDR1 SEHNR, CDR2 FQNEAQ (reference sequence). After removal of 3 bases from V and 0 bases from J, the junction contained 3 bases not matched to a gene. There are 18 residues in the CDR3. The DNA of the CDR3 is TGTGCCAGCAGCTTCGAACTAGCGGGGGGCTCTGGGGCCAACGTCCTGACTTTC. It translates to CASSFELAGGSGANVLTF.

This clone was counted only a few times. Here the CDR3 reads CASSYTTGLGIYGYTF. The CDR3 DNA sequence: TGTGCCAGCAGTTACACCACAGGTCTGGGGATCTATGGCTACACCTTC. The chain has TRBV6-5 and TRBJ1-2; perhaps TRBD1 as D (5 bases). This CDR3 contains 16 residues. V was trimmed by 2 bases and J by 4 bases, leaving 17 bases between them. Germline CDR1 MNHEY, CDR2 SVGAGI.

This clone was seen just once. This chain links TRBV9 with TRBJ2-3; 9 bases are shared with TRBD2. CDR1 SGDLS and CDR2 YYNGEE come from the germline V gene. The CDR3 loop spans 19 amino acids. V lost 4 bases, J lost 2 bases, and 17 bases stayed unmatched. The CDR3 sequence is CASSMNSLYSGGFTDTQYF. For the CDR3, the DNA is TGTGCCAGCAGCATGAACTCCCTCTATAGCGGGGGATTCACAGATACGCAGTATTTT.

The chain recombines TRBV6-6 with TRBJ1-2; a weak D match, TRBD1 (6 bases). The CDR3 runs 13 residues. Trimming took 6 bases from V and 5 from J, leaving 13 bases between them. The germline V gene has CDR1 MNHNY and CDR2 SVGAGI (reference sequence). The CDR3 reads CASRVGAQYGYTF. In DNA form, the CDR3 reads TGTGCCAGCAGAGTGGGGGCACAATATGGCTACACCTTC.

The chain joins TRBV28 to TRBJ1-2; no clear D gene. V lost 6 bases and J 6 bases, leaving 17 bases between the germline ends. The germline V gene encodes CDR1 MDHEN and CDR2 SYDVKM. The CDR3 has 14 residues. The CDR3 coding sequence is TGTGCCAGCAGCCCTCCCGGGAGGTGGGATGGCTACACCTTC. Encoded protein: CASSPPGRWDGYTF.

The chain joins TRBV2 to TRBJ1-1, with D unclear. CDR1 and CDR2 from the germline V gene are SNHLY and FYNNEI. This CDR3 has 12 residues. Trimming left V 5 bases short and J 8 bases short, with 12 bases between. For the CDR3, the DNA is TGTGCCAGCAGTACCGAGGTGGGGGAAGCTTTCTTT. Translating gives CASSTEVGEAFF.

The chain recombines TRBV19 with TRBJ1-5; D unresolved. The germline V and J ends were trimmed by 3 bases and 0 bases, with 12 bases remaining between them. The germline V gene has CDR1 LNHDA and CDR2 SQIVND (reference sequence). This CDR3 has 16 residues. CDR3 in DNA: TGTGCCAGTAGTATCTTCGGGATCGATAGCAATCAGCCCCAGCATTTT. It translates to CASSIFGIDSNQPQHF.

The CDR3 is CASSLAGGTDTQYF. CDR3 nucleotides: TGTGCCAGCAGCTTAGCGGGGGGTACAGATACGCAGTATTTT. This rearrangement joins TRBV7-3 to TRBJ2-3; 8 nucleotides align to TRBD2. The CDR3 spans 14 residues. CDR1 is SGHTA and CDR2 is FQGTGA in the germline V gene. V gave up 2 bases and J gave up 3 bases; unmatched junction bases: 1.